Sequencing of this T cell receptor (beta chain) was carried out in a study of neurological immune-mediated disorders (dated by TCRdb to between 2018 and 2021). Concerning the study at large: The study compared peripheral blood TCR-beta repertoires of HTLV-I-associated myelopathy (HAM/TSP) patients, multiple sclerosis patients and healthy controls using UMI-based sequencing. Longitudinal samples, technical triplicates and paired sorted CD4+ and CD8+ T-cell subsets, alongside PBMC samples, were included among the roughly 97 TCR-beta libraries. The cohort comprised 68 subjects: roughly 15 HAM/TSP patients, around 35 multiple sclerosis patients and 20 or so healthy controls. The full study reports these points: TCR clonal expansion was greatest in HAM/TSP patients and smallest in MS patients, who ranked below even healthy controls. Across subjects, expanded clones never shared an identical CDR3 amino acid sequence, which suggests that the TCR-beta repertoires in every group were private.

This clonotype was counted at least ten times. Its antigen has not been determined. Per-base qualities were not stored, and no clone one base away is much larger. The CDR3 starts with the cysteine, ends with the phenylalanine, and has 13 residues. Of the read, only the CDR3 DNA is kept; its 39 bases are in frame from base 1. CDR1 is given as SEHNR and CDR2 as FQNEAQ, both from the germline V gene (reference sequence). V loses 6 bases at its end and J loses 7 bases; junction bases beyond the gene matches: 3. For unsorted PBMC libraries, 2 million PBMCs were used after storage in RNAlater at -80 degrees C until RNA extraction. Peripheral blood underwent Ficoll-Hypaque density gradient centrifugation to isolate PBMCs, which were then cryopreserved in liquid nitrogen. cDNA was synthesized by template-switch 5'RACE using a primer carrying a 10-nucleotide random unique molecular identifier by which each TCR transcript was tagged. Over 180 million TCR-beta sequences, covering 15-18 subjects, were produced in each sequencing run. The RNeasy kit was used to extract total RNA. The KAPA Real-time Library Amplification kit was used to amplify TCR-beta VDJ regions with primers for the TCR constant region and the 5'RACE anchor. Sample indexes and Illumina adaptors were added in a first PCR, after which library yield was increased in a second PCR. After Ampure bead purification, the roughly 650 bp TCR product was size-selected on a 2% E-gel SizeSelection system. Before pooling, libraries had their quality checked on a Bioanalyzer, their concentration measured with Qubit, and their quantity determined with the Kapa Library Quantification kit. Paired-end 2 x 150 bp sequencing of the libraries was performed on an Illumina HiSeq 2500. To increase sequence diversity, about 25-31% phiX was spiked into each library pool. On the study's bioinformatics: Quality-filtered reads were processed with the UMI-based MiGEC pipeline, and over 75% of raw TCR sequences were removed by the MiGEC pipeline during error correction. VDJ genes were aligned to IMGT germline references, and clonotypes were defined by unique CDR3 amino acid sequence plus V-J genes. Clonal expansion, Shannon diversity and CDR3 relatedness (CalcPairwiseDistances, ClusterSamples) were evaluated with VDJtools, and phylogenetic trees were built with CLCbio workbench. Expanded clones were defined as having at least 8 unique UMIs, based on coefficient-of-variation modelling across technical triplicates. The raw public data were reprocessed by TCRdb itself: fastp quality trimming at Q25, MiXCR clonotype calling, in-frame beta chains only. Every distinct CDR3 protein forms one entry, paired with its most common genes and DNA. TCRdb, rather than the study authors, made the V and J calls. The table for this sample lists fewer than 65,000 distinct CDR3 sequences; about a tenth of them were counted only once. In total, the top ten clones hold less than 6% of the sample.

The receptor was derived from a man aged 65 to 79 with HTLV-1-associated myelopathy (HAM/TSP). The V and J genes are TRBV7-9 and TRBJ2-1, with 10 junctional bases fitting TRBD1. The specimen was PBMCs. The DNA sequence is TGTGCCAGCAGGGGACAGGGGCGGAATGAGCAGTTCTTC. It translates to CASRGQGRNEQFF.